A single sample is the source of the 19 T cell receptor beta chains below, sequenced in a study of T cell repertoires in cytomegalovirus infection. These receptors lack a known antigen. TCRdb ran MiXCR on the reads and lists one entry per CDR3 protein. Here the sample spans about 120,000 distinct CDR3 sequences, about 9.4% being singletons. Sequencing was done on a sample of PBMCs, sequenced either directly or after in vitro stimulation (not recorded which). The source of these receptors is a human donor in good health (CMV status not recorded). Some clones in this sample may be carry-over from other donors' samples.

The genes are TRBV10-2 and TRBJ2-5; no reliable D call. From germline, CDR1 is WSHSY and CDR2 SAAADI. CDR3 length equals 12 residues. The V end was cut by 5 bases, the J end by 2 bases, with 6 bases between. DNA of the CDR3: TGCGCCAGCAGTCCACAGCAAGAGACCCAGTACTTC. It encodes CASSPQQETQYF.

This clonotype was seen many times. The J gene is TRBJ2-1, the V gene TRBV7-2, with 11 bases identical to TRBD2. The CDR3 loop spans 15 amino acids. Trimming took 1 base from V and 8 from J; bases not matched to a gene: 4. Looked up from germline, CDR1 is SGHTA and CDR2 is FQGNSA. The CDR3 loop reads CASSLVTSGSYEQFF. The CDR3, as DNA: TGTGCCAGCAGCTTAGTTACTAGCGGGAGTTATGAGCAGTTCTTC.

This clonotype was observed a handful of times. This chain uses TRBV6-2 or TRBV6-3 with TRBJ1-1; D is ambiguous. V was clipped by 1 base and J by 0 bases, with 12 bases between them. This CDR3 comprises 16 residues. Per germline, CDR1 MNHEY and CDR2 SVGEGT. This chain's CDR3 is CASSYFLPSMNTEAFF. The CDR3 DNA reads TGTGCCAGCAGTTACTTCCTACCCTCCATGAACACTGAAGCTTTCTTT.

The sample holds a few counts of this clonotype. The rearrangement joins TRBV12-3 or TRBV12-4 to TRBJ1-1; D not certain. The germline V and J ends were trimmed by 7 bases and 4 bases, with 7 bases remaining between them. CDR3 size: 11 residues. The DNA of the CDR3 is TGTGCCAGCACGTGGGGCACTGAAGCTTTCTTT. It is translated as CASTWGTEAFF.

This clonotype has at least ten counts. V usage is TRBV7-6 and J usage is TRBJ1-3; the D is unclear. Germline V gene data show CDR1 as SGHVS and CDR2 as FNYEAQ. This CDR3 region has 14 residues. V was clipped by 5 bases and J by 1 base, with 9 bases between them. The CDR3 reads CASSPLASGNTIYF. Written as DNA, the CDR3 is TGTGCCAGCAGCCCCTTGGCTTCTGGAAACACCATATATTTT.

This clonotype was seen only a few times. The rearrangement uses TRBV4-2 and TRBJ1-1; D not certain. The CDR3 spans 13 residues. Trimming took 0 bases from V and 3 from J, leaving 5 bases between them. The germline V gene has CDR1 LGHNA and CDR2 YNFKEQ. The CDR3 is CASSQEEDTEAFF. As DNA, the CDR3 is TGTGCCAGCAGCCAAGAGGAGGACACTGAAGCTTTCTTT.

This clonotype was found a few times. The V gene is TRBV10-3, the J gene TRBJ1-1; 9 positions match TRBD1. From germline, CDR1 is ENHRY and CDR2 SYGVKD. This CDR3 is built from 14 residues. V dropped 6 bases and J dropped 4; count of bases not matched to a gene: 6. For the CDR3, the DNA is TGTGCCATCAGGCAGGGACAGGGAATCACTGAAGCTTTCTTT. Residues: CAIRQGQGITEAFF.

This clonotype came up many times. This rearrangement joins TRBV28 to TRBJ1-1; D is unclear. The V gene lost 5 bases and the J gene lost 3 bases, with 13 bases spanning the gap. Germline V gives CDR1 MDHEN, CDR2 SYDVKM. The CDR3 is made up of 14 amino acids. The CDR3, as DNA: TGTGCCAGCAGTACCCCAGCCGTGTACACTGAAGCTTTCTTT. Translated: CASSTPAVYTEAFF.

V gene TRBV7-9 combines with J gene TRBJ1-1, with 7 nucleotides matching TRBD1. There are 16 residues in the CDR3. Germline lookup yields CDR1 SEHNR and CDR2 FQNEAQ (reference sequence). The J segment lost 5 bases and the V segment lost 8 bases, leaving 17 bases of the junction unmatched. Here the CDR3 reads CASVLRSQGEGTEAFF. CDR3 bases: TGTGCCAGCGTACTTCGTTCCCAGGGGGAGGGGACTGAAGCTTTCTTT.

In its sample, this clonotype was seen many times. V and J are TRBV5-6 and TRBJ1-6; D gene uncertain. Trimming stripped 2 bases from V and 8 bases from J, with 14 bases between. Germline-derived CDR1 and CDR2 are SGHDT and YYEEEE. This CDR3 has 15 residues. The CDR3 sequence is CASSFSGFGDSPLHF. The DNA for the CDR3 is TGTGCCAGCAGCTTTAGTGGTTTCGGGGATTCACCCCTCCACTTT.

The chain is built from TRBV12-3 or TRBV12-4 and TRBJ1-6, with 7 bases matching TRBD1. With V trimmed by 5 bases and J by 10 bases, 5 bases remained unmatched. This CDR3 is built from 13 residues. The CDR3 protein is CASSRQGDSPLHF. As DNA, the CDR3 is TGTGCCAGCAGTCGTCAGGGGGACTCACCCCTCCACTTT.

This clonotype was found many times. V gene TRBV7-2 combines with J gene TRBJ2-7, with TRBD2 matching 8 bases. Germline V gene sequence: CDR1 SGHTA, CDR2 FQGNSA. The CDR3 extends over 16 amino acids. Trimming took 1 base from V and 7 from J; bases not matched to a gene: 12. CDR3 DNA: TGTGCCAGCAGCTTAGTTGCGGGGGGCGGGCTGGGGGAGCAGTACGTC. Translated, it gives CASSLVAGGGLGEQYV.

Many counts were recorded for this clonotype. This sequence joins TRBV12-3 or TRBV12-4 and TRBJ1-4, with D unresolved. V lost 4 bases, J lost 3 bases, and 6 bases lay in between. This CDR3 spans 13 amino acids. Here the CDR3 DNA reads TGTGCCAGCAGTTCACGGGCTAATGAAAAACTGTTTTTT. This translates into CASSSRANEKLFF.

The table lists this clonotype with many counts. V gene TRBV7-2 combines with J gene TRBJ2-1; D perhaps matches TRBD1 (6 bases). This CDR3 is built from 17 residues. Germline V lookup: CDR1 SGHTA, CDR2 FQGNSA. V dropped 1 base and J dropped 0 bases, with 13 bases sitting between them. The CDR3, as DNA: TGTGCCAGCAGCTTAGACCACAGGGTAAGCTCCTACAATGAGCAGTTCTTC. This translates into CASSLDHRVSSYNEQFF. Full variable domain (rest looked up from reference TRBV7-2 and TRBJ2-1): GAGVSQSPSNKVTEKGKDVELRCDPISGHTALYWYRQSLGQGLEFLIYFQGNSAPDKSGLPSDRFSAERTGGSVSTLTIQRTQQEDSAVYLCASSLDHRVSSYNEQFFGPGTRLTVL.

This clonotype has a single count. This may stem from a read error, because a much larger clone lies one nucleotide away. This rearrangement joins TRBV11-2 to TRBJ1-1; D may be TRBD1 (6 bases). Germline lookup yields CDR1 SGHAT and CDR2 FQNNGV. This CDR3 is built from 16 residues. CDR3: CANSLEGVRLGTEAFF. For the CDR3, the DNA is TGTGCCAACAGCTTAGAGGGGGTTCGGCTGGGCACTGAAGCTTTCTTT.

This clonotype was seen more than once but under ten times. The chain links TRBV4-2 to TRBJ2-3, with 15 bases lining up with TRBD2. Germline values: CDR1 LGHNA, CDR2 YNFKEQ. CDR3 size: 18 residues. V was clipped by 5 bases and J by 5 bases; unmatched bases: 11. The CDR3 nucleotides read TGTGCCAGCAGCTATCTAGCCGGGACTAGCGGGAGGCTAGATACGCAGTATTTT. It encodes CASSYLAGTSGRLDTQYF.

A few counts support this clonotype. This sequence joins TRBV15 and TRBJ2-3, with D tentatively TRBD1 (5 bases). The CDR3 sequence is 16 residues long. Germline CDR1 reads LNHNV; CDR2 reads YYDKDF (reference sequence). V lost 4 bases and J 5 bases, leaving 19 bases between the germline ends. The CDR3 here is CATSTYRQGSGDTQYF. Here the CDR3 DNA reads TGTGCCACCAGCACCTACAGGCAGGGATCGGGAGATACGCAGTATTTT.

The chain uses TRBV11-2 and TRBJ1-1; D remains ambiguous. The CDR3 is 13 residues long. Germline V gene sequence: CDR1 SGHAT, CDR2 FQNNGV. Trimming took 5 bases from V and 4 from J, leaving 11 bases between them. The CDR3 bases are TGTGCCAGCAGCGAGACAAGGAGCACTGAAGCTTTCTTT. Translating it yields CASSETRSTEAFF.

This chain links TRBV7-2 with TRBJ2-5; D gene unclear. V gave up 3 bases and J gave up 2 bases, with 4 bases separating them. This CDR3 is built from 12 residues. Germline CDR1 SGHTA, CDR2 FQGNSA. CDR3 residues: CASSFHQETQYF. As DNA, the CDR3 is TGTGCCAGCAGCTTCCATCAAGAGACCCAGTACTTC.